A single sample gave rise to the 28 T cell receptor beta chains below, sequenced in a study of siplizumab effects on memory and regulatory T cells. Libraries were prepared by immunoSEQ multiplex PCR; TCRdb keeps only in-frame clonotypes and omits some of them. The sample lists about 110,000 clones; more than 90% were seen once. Sequencing used CD4+ T cells sorted from blood. These receptors all stem from a human donor in good health.

The rearrangement uses TRBV19 and TRBJ2-3; D gene unclear. Trimming shortened V by 1 base and J by 0 bases, and 11 bases separated the two germline ends. CDR1 is LNHDA, CDR2 SQIVND, per germline (reference sequence). The CDR3 totals 16 residues. CDR3 nucleotides: TGTGCCAGTAGTATAGGTCCGGGTTCTAGCACAGATACGCAGTATTTT. Its protein is CASSIGPGSSTDTQYF.

The rearrangement links TRBV19 to TRBJ2-1, with D tentatively TRBD2 (6 bases). Trimming removed 3 bases at V and 5 bases at J, with 11 bases between. Germline-derived CDR1 and CDR2 are LNHDA and SQIVND (reference sequence). The CDR3 loop spans 14 amino acids. CDR3 bases: TGTGCCAGTAGTATCCCCGGGAGACACAATGAGCAGTTCTTC. As protein: CASSIPGRHNEQFF.

A single count supports this clone. The chain uses TRBV7-2 and TRBJ2-5; TRBD2 is a possible D gene (6 bases). Looked up from germline, CDR1 is SGHTA and CDR2 is FQGNSA. CDR3 size: 17 residues. V lost 5 bases and J 1 base, leaving 20 bases between the germline ends. For the CDR3, the DNA is TGTGCCAGCAGCACACGGGGACTCCGGTCAGGCCAAGAGACCCAGTACTTC. Protein: CASSTRGLRSGQETQYF.

The chain recombines TRBV18 with TRBJ2-7; the D gene is possibly TRBD1 (6 bases). The V end was cut by 3 bases, the J end by 4 bases, with 10 bases between. Germline V gene lookup returns CDR1 KGHSH and CDR2 LQKENI. The CDR3 extends over 13 amino acids. The CDR3 protein is CASSPKGQYEQYF. The CDR3 nucleotides read TGTGCCAGCTCACCGAAAGGACAGTACGAGCAGTACTTC.

CDR3 protein: CASSQDRPRSQNEQYF. The DNA for the CDR3 is TGTGCCAGCAGCCAAGATCGTCCTAGAAGCCAGAACGAGCAGTACTTC. This chain links TRBV14 with TRBJ2-7; D gene ambiguous. CDR3 size: 16 residues. Germline CDR1 is SGHDN and CDR2 is FVKESK. Trimming removed 0 bases from V and 5 bases from J, with 17 bases in between. Full variable domain (missing parts from reference TRBV14 and TRBJ2-7): EAGVTQFPSHSVIEKGQTVTLRCDPISGHDNLYWYRRVMGKEIKFLLHFVKESKQDESGMPNNRFLAERTGGTYSTLKVQPAELEDSGVYFCASSQDRPRSQNEQYFGPGTRLTVT.

The V and J genes are TRBV11-2 and TRBJ2-1; 10 bases fit TRBD2. V shed 9 bases, J shed 9 bases, and the junction held 14 bases outside the gene matches. Germline V gene lookup returns CDR1 SGHAT and CDR2 FQNNGV. CDR3 length equals 15 residues. Here the CDR3 reads CASTTSSGRAVEQFF. CDR3 in DNA: TGTGCCAGTACGACCTCTAGCGGGAGAGCTGTTGAGCAGTTCTTC.

This sequence joins TRBV7-8 and TRBJ2-5; 14 bases are shared with TRBD2. This CDR3 has 18 residues. CDR1 and CDR2 from the germline V gene are SGHVS and FQNEAQ. Trimming took 2 bases from V and 6 from J; bases not matched to a gene: 11. This chain's CDR3 is CASSLSVTSGGVTKTQYF. The CDR3 bases are TGTGCCAGCAGCTTAAGCGTGACTAGCGGGGGGGTAACGAAGACCCAGTACTTC.

The chain combines TRBV2 with TRBJ2-1; 8 nucleotides line up with TRBD2. V was clipped by 1 base and J by 13 bases; unmatched bases: 3. The CDR3 covers 12 residues. Per the germline V gene, CDR1 is SNHLY and CDR2 is FYNNEI. The CDR3 region is CASSEGWTSQFF. As DNA, the CDR3 is TGTGCCAGCAGTGAAGGATGGACTAGCCAGTTCTTC.

V and J are TRBV6-5 and TRBJ1-5, with D unresolved. Germline V lookup: CDR1 MNHEY, CDR2 SVGAGI. Trimming shortened V by 2 bases and J by 2 bases, and 10 bases separated the two germline ends. The CDR3 runs 15 residues. The CDR3 DNA is TGTGCCAGCAGTTACACTGGGGATCGCAATCAGCCCCAGCATTTT. It yields the protein CASSYTGDRNQPQHF.

V gene TRBV7-2 combines with J gene TRBJ1-1; D unclear. This CDR3 spans 12 amino acids. With 1 base removed from V and 4 bases from J, the gap between germline ends came to 4 bases. In germline, CDR1 is SGHTA, CDR2 FQGNSA. CDR3 sequence reads: CASSLVTTEAFF. The CDR3, as DNA: TGTGCCAGCAGCTTAGTTACCACTGAAGCTTTCTTT.

V and J are TRBV29-1 and TRBJ1-2; D is perhaps TRBD1 (5 bases). The germline V and J ends were trimmed by 6 bases and 6 bases, with 11 bases remaining between them. Germline loops: CDR1 SQVTM, CDR2 ANQGSEA. The CDR3 spans 11 residues. CDR3 protein: CSVRGGDGYTF. CDR3 nucleotide sequence: TGCAGCGTAAGGGGAGGGGATGGCTACACCTTC.

The chain joins TRBV5-5 to TRBJ1-1, with D possibly matching TRBD1 (6 bases). Germline V lookup: CDR1 SGHKS, CDR2 YYEKEE (reference sequence). This CDR3 is built from 13 residues. Between the trimmed V and J ends, which lost 4 bases and 1 base, there was a span of 8 bases. As DNA, the CDR3 is TGTGCCAGCAGCCCGGGACAGAACACTGAAGCTTTCTTT. Amino acid sequence: CASSPGQNTEAFF.

The chain carries TRBV4-1 and TRBJ2-7, with 8 bases aligning to TRBD1. Germline V gives CDR1 MGHRA, CDR2 YSYEKL. This CDR3 has 18 residues. Trimming cost V 4 bases and J 6 bases; bases outside gene matches: 20. In DNA form, the CDR3 reads TGCGCCAGCAGCCCTTCAATAGGACAGGGCCTAACTCTGGGCGAGCAGTACTTC. Translated: CASSPSIGQGLTLGEQYF.

CDR3 sequence reads: CASSLDRVDEKLFF. The CDR3 DNA follows: TGTGCCAGCAGTTTGGACAGGGTAGATGAAAAACTGTTTTTT. The chain is built from TRBV6-1 and TRBJ1-4; 8 positions agree with TRBD1. CDR1 is MNHNS and CDR2 is SASEGT in the germline V gene. V trimming: 5 bases; J trimming: 6 bases; junction bases outside the gene matches: 5. This CDR3 region has 14 residues.

The chain recombines TRBV19 with TRBJ2-7; 8 nucleotides agree with TRBD1. CDR1 is LNHDA and CDR2 is SQIVND in the germline V gene (reference sequence). J gave up 3 bases and V 3 bases, and 10 bases lay outside the gene matches. This CDR3 contains 16 residues. The CDR3 here is CASSISTGTGYYEQYF. As DNA, the CDR3 is TGTGCCAGTAGTATTTCAACCGGGACAGGATACTACGAGCAGTACTTC.

This sequence joins TRBV27 and TRBJ1-2; no clear D. The CDR3 consists of 15 residues. V dropped 1 base and J dropped 1 base, with 10 bases sitting between them. Germline-derived CDR1 and CDR2 are MNHEY and SMNVEV (reference sequence). CDR3 loop: CASSLFRIHNYGYTF. CDR3 sequence (DNA): TGTGCCAGCAGTTTATTTAGGATCCATAACTATGGCTACACCTTC.

The J gene is TRBJ2-7, the V gene TRBV18; the match to TRBD1 covers 11 bases. CDR3 length: 14 residues. The germline V gene encodes CDR1 KGHSH and CDR2 LQKENI. Trimming took 5 bases from V and 7 from J; bases not matched to a gene: 7. CDR3 coding DNA: TGTGCCAGCTCATCGGGACAGGGGGTAGGTGAGCAGTACTTC. This encodes CASSSGQGVGEQYF.

The chain carries TRBV19 and TRBJ1-5; 7 nucleotides match TRBD1. CDR3 size: 15 residues. From germline, CDR1 is LNHDA and CDR2 SQIVND (reference sequence). The J segment lost 4 bases and the V segment lost 7 bases, leaving 10 bases of the junction unmatched. The CDR3 protein is CASNPDRPENQPQHF. In DNA form, the CDR3 reads TGTGCCAGTAACCCGGACAGGCCGGAAAATCAGCCCCAGCATTTT.

The chain couples TRBV28 to TRBJ2-1; D could derive from TRBD1 or TRBD2 (5 bases each). The V gene lost 5 bases and the J gene lost 4 bases, with 15 bases spanning the gap. The V gene's germline CDR1 is MDHEN and CDR2 SYDVKM. The CDR3 is 15 amino acids. This chain's CDR3 is CASSLVGDNYNEQFF. CDR3 nucleotides: TGTGCCAGCAGTCTAGTGGGGGATAATTACAATGAGCAGTTCTTC. The full variable domain, in which reference TRBV28 and TRBJ2-1 provide the parts outside the CDR3, is DVKVTQSSRYLVKRTGEKVFLECVQDMDHENMFWYRQDPGLGLRLIYFSYDVKMKEKGDIPEGYSVSREKKERFSLILESASTNQTSMYLCASSLVGDNYNEQFFGPGTRLTVL.

The chain has TRBV9 and TRBJ2-1, with 9 bases lining up with TRBD2. Germline CDR1 reads SGDLS; CDR2 reads YYNGEE. The CDR3 totals 16 residues. V lost 0 bases to trimming and J lost 2 bases; unmatched junction nucleotides: 3. In nucleotides, the CDR3 is TGTGCCAGCAGCGTAGAACTAGCGGGCACCTACAATGAGCAGTTCTTC. Amino acids: CASSVELAGTYNEQFF.

This rearrangement joins TRBV19 to TRBJ2-5; D could derive from TRBD1 or TRBD2 (6 bases each). The germline V gene encodes CDR1 LNHDA and CDR2 SQIVND (reference sequence). This CDR3 has 13 residues. Trimming shortened V by 6 bases and J by 4 bases, and 12 bases separated the two germline ends. This CDR3 reads CASRSRGAETQYF. The CDR3 nucleotides read TGTGCCAGTAGGAGTAGGGGGGCAGAGACCCAGTACTTC.

The rearrangement joins TRBV6-1 to TRBJ2-3; a weak D match, TRBD2 (6 bases). The V end lost 6 bases, the J end lost 4 bases, and 11 bases lay between the germline ends. The CDR3 spans 13 residues. The V gene's germline CDR1 is MNHNS and CDR2 SASEGT. The CDR3 sequence: CASRRGFADTQYF. The CDR3 bases are TGTGCCAGCAGGCGGGGTTTTGCAGATACGCAGTATTTT.

This sequence joins TRBV28 and TRBJ1-4, with a weak D call TRBD1 (6 bases). Germline lookup yields CDR1 MDHEN and CDR2 SYDVKM. V was trimmed by 1 base and J by 5 bases, leaving 14 bases between them. The CDR3 loop spans 16 amino acids. The CDR3 bases are TGTGCCAGCAGTTTATCCAGGGGAGATAGGAATGAAAAACTGTTTTTT. It translates to CASSLSRGDRNEKLFF. Drawing the rest from reference TRBV28 and TRBJ1-4, the complete variable domain is DVKVTQSSRYLVKRTGEKVFLECVQDMDHENMFWYRQDPGLGLRLIYFSYDVKMKEKGDIPEGYSVSREKKERFSLILESASTNQTSMYLCASSLSRGDRNEKLFFGSGTQLSVL.

This clone appeared once. V gene TRBV28 combines with J gene TRBJ1-2, with D possibly TRBD1 on 5 matching bases. The CDR3 extends over 12 amino acids. CDR1 MDHEN and CDR2 SYDVKM come from the germline V gene. Trimming removed 8 bases from V and 8 bases from J, with 15 bases in between. CDR3 nucleotides: TGTGCCAGCTCAACCGGGGGAAGGGGCTACACCTTC. This sequence encodes CASSTGGRGYTF.

This sequence joins TRBV18 and TRBJ2-1; TRBD1 might be the D (6 bases). V lost 3 bases and J lost 9, with 15 bases in between. The germline gives CDR1 KGHSH, CDR2 LQKENI. The CDR3 consists of 14 residues. CDR3 in DNA: TGTGCCAGCTCACCCCTAGAACAGGGCAGTGAGCAGTTCTTC. It specifies CASSPLEQGSEQFF.

The chain recombines TRBV4-1 with TRBJ2-1; 14 bases line up with TRBD2. J was trimmed by 4 bases and V by 1 base; bases with no gene match: 6. This CDR3 is built from 18 residues. Germline V gene data show CDR1 as MGHRA and CDR2 as YSYEKL. CDR3 sequence (DNA): TGCGCCAGCAGCCAAGGACTAGCGGGAGGGCTCCGATACAATGAGCAGTTCTTC. Translating it yields CASSQGLAGGLRYNEQFF.

This rearrangement joins TRBV9 to TRBJ1-2, with a weak D call TRBD1 (5 bases). Germline V gene data show CDR1 as SGDLS and CDR2 as YYNGEE. The ends were cut back, 0 bases at V and 4 bases at J, with 7 bases in the middle. There are 13 residues in the CDR3. CDR3 sequence: CASSVAGTYGYTF. The CDR3 bases are TGTGCCAGCAGCGTAGCAGGGACCTATGGCTACACCTTC.

The chain employs TRBV7-9 and TRBJ2-5, with 16 bases identical to TRBD2. Germline trimming cut 5 bases from V and 0 bases from J; bases unmatched to any gene: 6. CDR1 is SEHNR, CDR2 FQNEAQ, per germline (reference sequence). The CDR3 sequence is 18 residues long. The CDR3 here is CASSPGLAGGDYQETQYF. The CDR3 DNA reads as TGTGCCAGCAGCCCGGGACTAGCGGGGGGGGATTACCAAGAGACCCAGTACTTC.